Presented here are 5 T cell receptor beta chains from one specimen sequenced in a study of graft-versus-host responses after intestinal transplantation. These receptors have no identified antigens. Data came from immunoSEQ multiplex PCR; TCRdb stores just in-frame clones and leaves some out. Of around 130,000 clones listed, about 92% were seen once; the top ten hold around 0.15%. The sample consisted of unstimulated CD4+ T cells sorted from spleen or lymph node cells, taken before intestinal transplant. These receptors came from a human donor who received an intestinal transplant.

The chain recombines TRBV5-6 with TRBJ2-5; 9 bases agree with TRBD1. From germline, CDR1 is SGHDT and CDR2 YYEEEE. Trimming removed 0 bases from V and 5 bases from J; junction bases left unmatched: 11. This CDR3 spans 17 amino acids. CDR3 DNA: TGTGCCAGCAGCTTGGTGGCCGGGACAGGGCCCTCGGAGACCCAGTACTTC. Translated: CASSLVAGTGPSETQYF.

This clone was picked up one time. The rearrangement uses TRBV19 and TRBJ1-2; the D gene is possibly TRBD1 (5 bases). Trimming pared 10 bases from V and 3 bases from J, leaving 18 bases between. Germline CDR1 LNHDA, CDR2 SQIVND (reference sequence). The CDR3 spans 14 residues. DNA for the CDR3: TGTGCCACCGGCCGGGACTCTTCCTACTATGGCTACACCTTC. This sequence encodes CATGRDSSYYGYTF.

This clone was seen just once. The chain joins TRBV5-6 to TRBJ2-3, with TRBD1 as a possible D gene (6 bases). This CDR3 contains 15 residues. Trimming stripped 6 bases from V and 6 bases from J, with 20 bases between. The germline CDR1 and CDR2 sequences are SGHDT and YYEEEE. The CDR3 DNA is TGTGCCAGCACCCCAGGGGTCCGGGATACGGATACGCAGTATTTT. This codes for CASTPGVRDTDTQYF.

The chain employs TRBV15 and TRBJ2-3; no definite D call. The CDR3 is 15 amino acids. Germline loops: CDR1 LNHNV, CDR2 YYDKDF (reference sequence). Trimming pared 0 bases from V and 2 bases from J, leaving 9 bases between. The CDR3: CATSRDQIPTDTQYF. In DNA form, the CDR3 reads TGTGCCACCAGCAGAGATCAGATCCCCACAGATACGCAGTATTTT.

In DNA, the CDR3 is TGCGCCAGCAGCTTAGGGACAGGGGGTTCGAGCAATCAGCCCCAGCATTTT. Amino acids: CASSLGTGGSSNQPQHF. V gene TRBV5-1 combines with J gene TRBJ1-5; 11 bases are shared with TRBD1. The length of the CDR3 is 17 residues. Germline lookup yields CDR1 SGHRS and CDR2 YFSETQ. Trimming at V came to 2 bases and at J to 1 base, leaving 5 bases not matched to a gene. Full variable domain (remainder filled in from reference TRBV5-1 and TRBJ1-5): KAGVTQTPRYLIKTRGQQVTLSCSPISGHRSVSWYQQTPGQGLQFLFEYFSETQRNKGNFPGRFSGRQFSNSRSEMNVSTLELGDSALYLCASSLGTGGSSNQPQHFGDGTRLSIL.